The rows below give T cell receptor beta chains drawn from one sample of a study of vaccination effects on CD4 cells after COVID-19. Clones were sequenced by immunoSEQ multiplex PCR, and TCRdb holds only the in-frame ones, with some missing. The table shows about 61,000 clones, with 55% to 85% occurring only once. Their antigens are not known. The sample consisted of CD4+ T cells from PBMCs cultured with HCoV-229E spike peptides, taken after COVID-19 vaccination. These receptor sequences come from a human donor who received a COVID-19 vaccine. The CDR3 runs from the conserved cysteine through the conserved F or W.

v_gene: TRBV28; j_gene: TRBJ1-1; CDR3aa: CASSLPLGNTEAFF
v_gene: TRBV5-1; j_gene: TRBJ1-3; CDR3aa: CASSLAGVMTGNTIYF
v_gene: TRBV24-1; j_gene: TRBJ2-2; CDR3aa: CATSAAAGRNTGELFF
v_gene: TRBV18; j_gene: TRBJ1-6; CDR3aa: CASSPLGMDSPLHF
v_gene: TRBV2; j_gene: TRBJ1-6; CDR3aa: CASSDVGGANNSPLHF
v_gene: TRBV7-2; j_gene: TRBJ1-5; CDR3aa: CASSLAGTARQPQHF
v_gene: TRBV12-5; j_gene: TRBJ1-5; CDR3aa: CASGFSSNQPQHF
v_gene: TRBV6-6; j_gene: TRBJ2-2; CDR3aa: CASSGGAGTGELFF
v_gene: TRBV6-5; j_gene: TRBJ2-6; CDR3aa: CASSYGISGANVLTF
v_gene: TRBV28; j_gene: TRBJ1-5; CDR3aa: CASSLLSFNGNQPQHF
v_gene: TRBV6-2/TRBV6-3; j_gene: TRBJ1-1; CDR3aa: CASRYPPGREAFF
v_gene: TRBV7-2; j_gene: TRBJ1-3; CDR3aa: CASSLVQGSGNTIYF
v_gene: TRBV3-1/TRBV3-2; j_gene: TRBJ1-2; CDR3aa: CASSQGGGFHNINYGYTF
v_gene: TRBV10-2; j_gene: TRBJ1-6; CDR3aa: CASTPRRNNNSPLHF
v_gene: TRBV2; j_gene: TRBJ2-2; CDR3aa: CASNPRNTGELFF
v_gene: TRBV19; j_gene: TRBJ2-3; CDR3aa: CASSMGREWDTQYF
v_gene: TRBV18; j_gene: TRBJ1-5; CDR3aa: CASSPIGGGRQPQHF
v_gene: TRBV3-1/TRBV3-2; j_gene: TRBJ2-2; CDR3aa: CASSRSGGNTGELFF
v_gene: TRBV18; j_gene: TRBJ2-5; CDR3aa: CASSPSQETQYF
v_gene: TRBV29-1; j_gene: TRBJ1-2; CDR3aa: CSVGQGAIGGYTF
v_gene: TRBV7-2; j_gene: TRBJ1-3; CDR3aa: CASSWGSSGNTIYF
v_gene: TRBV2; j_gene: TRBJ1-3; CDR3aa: CASLTGGSGNTIYF
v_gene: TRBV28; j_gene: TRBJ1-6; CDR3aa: CASRLSYNSPLHF
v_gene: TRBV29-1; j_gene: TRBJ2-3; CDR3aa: CSVGGGQGDSDTQYF
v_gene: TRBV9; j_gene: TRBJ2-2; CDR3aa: CASSVAVLVGTGELFF
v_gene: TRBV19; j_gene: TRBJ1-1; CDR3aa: CASTSGQHNTEAFF
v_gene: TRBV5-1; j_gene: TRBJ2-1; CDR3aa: CASSLSGSLAYNEQFF
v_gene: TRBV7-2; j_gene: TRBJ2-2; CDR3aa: CASSSGQVNTGELFF
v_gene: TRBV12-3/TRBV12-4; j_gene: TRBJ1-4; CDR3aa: CASSGTGGEKLFF
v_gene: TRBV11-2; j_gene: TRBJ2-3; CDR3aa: CASRWRRGQSTDTQYF
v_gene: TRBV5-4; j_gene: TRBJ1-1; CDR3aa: CASRIQGQVVTEAFF
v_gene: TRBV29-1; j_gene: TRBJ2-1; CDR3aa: CSVARQGSYNEQFF
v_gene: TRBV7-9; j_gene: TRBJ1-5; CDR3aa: CASSPGGPQPQHF
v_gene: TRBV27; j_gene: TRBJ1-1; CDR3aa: CASTPRGGHLAEAFF
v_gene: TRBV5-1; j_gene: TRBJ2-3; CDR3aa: CASSLARSSGVTDTQYF
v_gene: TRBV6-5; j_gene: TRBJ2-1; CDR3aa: CASNRAGTQDNEQFF
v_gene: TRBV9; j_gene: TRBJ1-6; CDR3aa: CASTADGNSPLHF
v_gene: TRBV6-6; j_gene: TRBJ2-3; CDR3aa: CASSYGGWTDTQYF
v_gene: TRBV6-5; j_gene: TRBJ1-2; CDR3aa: CASSYIGAGYGYTF
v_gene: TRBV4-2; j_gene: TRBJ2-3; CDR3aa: CASSQDPGLLTDTQYF